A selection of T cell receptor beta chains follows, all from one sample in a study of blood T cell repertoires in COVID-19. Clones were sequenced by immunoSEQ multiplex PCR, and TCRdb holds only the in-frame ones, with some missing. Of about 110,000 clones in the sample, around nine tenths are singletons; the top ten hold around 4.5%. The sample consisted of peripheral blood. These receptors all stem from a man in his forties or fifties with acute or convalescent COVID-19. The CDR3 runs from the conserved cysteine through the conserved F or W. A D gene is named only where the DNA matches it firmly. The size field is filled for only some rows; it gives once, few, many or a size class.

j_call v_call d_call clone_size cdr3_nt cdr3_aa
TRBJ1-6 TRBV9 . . TGTGCCAGCAGCCCGGGCCTGGGAGGTTCACCCCTCCACTTT CASSPGLGGSPLHF
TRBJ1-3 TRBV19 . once TGTGCCAGTAGTGCCCGGGTGGATGGGTCTGGAAACACCATATATTTT CASSARVDGSGNTIYF
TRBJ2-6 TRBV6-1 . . TGTGCCAGCAGTGAATGGGGAGCTCGCTCTGGGGCCAACGTCCTGACTTTC CASSEWGARSGANVLTF
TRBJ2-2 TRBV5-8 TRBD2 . TGTGCCAGCAGCCGAACGACTAGCGGGAGATCCACCGGGGAGCTGTTTTTT CASSRTTSGRSTGELFF
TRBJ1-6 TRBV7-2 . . TGTGCCAGCAGCTTATCGGGAATTAATTCACCCCTCCACTTT CASSLSGINSPLHF
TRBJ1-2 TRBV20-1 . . TGCAGTGCTAATCCCCCGGGGGGCTACACCTTC CSANPPGGYTF
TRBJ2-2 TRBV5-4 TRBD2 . TGTGCCAGCGCCCGGGGGGTCGGGGAGCTGTTTTTT CASARGVGELFF
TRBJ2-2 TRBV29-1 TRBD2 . TGCAGCGCTACCTTGCGGGAGCGCAAAGGGGGGGAGCTGTTTTTT CSATLRERKGGELFF
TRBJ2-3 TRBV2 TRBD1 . TGTGCCATTAGACCCCGGACAGGGGGACCAGATACGCAGTATTTT CAIRPRTGGPDTQYF
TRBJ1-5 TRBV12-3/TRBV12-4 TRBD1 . TGTGCCAGCAGTTTCACAGGGGTACAGCCCCAGCATTTT CASSFTGVQPQHF
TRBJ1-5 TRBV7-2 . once TGTGCCAGCAGCTCAGCGGGGGGGAATCAGCCCCAGCATTTT CASSSAGGNQPQHF
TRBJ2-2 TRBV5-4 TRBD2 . TGTGCCAGCAGCCTACTAGCGGGGGGTGGTACCGGGGAGCTGTTTTTT CASSLLAGGGTGELFF
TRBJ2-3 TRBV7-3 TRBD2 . TGTGCCAGCAAAGGCGGGGGAACAGATACGCAGTATTTT CASKGGGTDTQYF
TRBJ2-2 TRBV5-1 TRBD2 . TGCGCCAGCAGCTTGGCCCCGACTAGCGGATTAAACCCGAACACCGGGGAGCTGTTTTTT CASSLAPTSGLNPNTGELFF
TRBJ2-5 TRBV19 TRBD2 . TGTGCCAGTAGTATGAGACTAGCGGGACAAGAGACCCAGTACTTC CASSMRLAGQETQYF
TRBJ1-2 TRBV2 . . TGTGCCAGCAGCCCCAGGGCCCTCTATGGCTACACCTTC CASSPRALYGYTF
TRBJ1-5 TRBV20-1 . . TGCAGTGCTAGTCAGGGAAATCAGCCCCAGCATTTT CSASQGNQPQHF
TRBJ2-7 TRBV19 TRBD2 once TGTGCCACCTCATGGGGGGAGGGCGAGCAGTACTTC CATSWGEGEQYF
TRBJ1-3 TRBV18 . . TGTGCCAGCTCAGTCAGGGGAAACACCATATATTTT CASSVRGNTIYF
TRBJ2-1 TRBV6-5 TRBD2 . TGTGCCAGCAGAAGGACTAGCGGGGTTAACAATGAGCAGTTCTTC CASRRTSGVNNEQFF
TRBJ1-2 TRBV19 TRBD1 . TGTGCCAGTAGTATAGAGAGGGGGCGAGTATATGGCTACACCTTC CASSIERGRVYGYTF
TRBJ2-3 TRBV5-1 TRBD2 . TGCGCCAGCAGCTTGGAAAGCGGGGGGGCCCCAGATACGCAGTATTTT CASSLESGGAPDTQYF
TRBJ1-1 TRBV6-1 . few TGTGCCAGCAGTGAATACAGTACCACTGAAGCTTTCTTT CASSEYSTTEAFF
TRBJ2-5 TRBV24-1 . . TGTGCCACCAGTGAGCAGCGGCAAGAGACCCAGTACTTC CATSEQRQETQYF
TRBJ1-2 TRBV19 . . TGTGCCAGTAGTGCCGACAGAGAAGGAGCTGGCTACACCTTC CASSADREGAGYTF
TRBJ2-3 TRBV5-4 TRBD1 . TGTGCCAGCAGCCAGAGACAGGGGGTACGGACAGATACGCAGTATTTT CASSQRQGVRTDTQYF
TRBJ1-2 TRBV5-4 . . TGTGCCAGCGTACGGAGGGGATTTAACTATGGCTACACCTTC CASVRRGFNYGYTF
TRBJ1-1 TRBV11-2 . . TGTGCCAGCAGCTTAGTCGGGGTGGATGAAGCTTTCTTT CASSLVGVDEAFF
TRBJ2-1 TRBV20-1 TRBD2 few TGCAGTGCTAGTGAACTAGCGGAGTCCTACAATGAGCAGTTCTTC CSASELAESYNEQFF
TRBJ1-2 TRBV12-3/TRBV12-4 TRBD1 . TGTGCCAGCAGCGCCGGGACAGGGTATGGCTACACCTTC CASSAGTGYGYTF
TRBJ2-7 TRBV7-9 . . TGTGCCAGCAGCCAATGGGCAACTTCAACGATGGGGCAGTACTTC CASSQWATSTMGQYF
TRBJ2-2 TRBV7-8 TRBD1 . TGTGCCAGCAGCTACAGGGGGCGCACCGGGGAGCTGTTTTTT CASSYRGRTGELFF
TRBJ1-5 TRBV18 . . TGTGCCAGCTCACTGGACAGCCCTAATCAGCCCCAGCATTTT CASSLDSPNQPQHF
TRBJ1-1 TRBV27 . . TGTGCCAGCAGTTCCCTCGGGAGGGCCACTGAAGCTTTCTTT CASSSLGRATEAFF
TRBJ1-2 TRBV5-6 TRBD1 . TGTGCCAGCAGCTCAGGGACAGTCAACTATGGCTACACCTTC CASSSGTVNYGYTF
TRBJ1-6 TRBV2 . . TGTGCCAGCAGTGAACTGACAGGAGACTCTTCACCCCTCCACTTT CASSELTGDSSPLHF
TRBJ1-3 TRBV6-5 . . TGTGCCAGCAGTTACTCGAGGGGGACTGGAAACACCATATATTTT CASSYSRGTGNTIYF
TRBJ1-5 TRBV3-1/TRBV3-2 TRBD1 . TGTGCCAGCAGCCAAGATTCGACAGGGCAGCCCCAGCATTTT CASSQDSTGQPQHF
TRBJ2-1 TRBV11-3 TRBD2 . TGTGCCAGCAGCTTAGCGGGAGGCGTAGATAATGAGCAGTTCTTC CASSLAGGVDNEQFF
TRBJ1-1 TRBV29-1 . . TGCAGCGTTGAAGATCGTCGTCAGGGCACTGAAGCTTTCTTT CSVEDRRQGTEAFF
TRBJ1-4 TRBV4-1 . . TGCGCCAGCAGCCACTCTTCCAGGGCCGGTTATGAAAAACTGTTTTTT CASSHSSRAGYEKLFF
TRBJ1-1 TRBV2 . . TGTGCCAGCAGTGATCCCCCCCCAAACACTGAAGCTTTCTTT CASSDPPPNTEAFF
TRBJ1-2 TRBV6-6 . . TGTGCCAGCAGTCCCCAGGGATATGGCTACACCTTC CASSPQGYGYTF
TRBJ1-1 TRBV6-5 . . TGTGCCAGCAGTTACAGGGGCGCCTACACTGAAGCTTTCTTT CASSYRGAYTEAFF
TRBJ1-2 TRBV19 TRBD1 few TGTGCCAGTAGCCTCGGGACAGGGTGGGGCTACACCTTC CASSLGTGWGYTF
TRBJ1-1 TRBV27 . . TGTGCCAGCAGTGACATCTCCACTGAAGCTTTCTTT CASSDISTEAFF
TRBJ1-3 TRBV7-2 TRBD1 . TGTGCCAGCAGCAGGGACAGGAGCTCTGGAAACACCATATATTTT CASSRDRSSGNTIYF
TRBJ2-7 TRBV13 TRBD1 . TGTGCCAGCAGCCATAAGACAGGGGGCTTCGACGAGCAGTACTTC CASSHKTGGFDEQYF
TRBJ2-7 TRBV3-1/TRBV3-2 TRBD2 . TGTGCCAGCAGCCAGACTAGCGGCGCCTACGAGCAGTACTTC CASSQTSGAYEQYF
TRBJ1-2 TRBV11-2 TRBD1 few TGTGCCAGCAGCACAGACAGGGGTTCAGGCGGCTACACCTTC CASSTDRGSGGYTF
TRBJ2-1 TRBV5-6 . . TGTGCCAGCAGCCCTGCTAGCAATGATGAGCAGTTCTTC CASSPASNDEQFF
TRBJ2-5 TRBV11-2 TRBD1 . TGTGCCAGCAGCCCCCGGACAGGGGAGCAAGAGACCCAGTACTTC CASSPRTGEQETQYF
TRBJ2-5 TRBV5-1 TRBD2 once TGCGCCAGCAGCCCGGGGCCGGGAGGGGAGACCCAGTACTTC CASSPGPGGETQYF